This entry is about one T cell receptor (beta chain). Antigen: not known. CD45RO/CCR7/CD25/CD127/CD95/CD27 staining was used to isolate CD4+ naive, central memory, regulatory and stem cell-like memory cells by sorting. This entry belongs to a study of beta chain features in type 1 diabetes. Turning to the study itself: No patient-donor differences in age, gender, total cells or subset yield. The study, taken as a whole, reports: Within each of all four CD4+ subsets, Type 1 diabetes patients had TCRB CDR3s that were moderately but significantly shorter. A closer apparent resemblance between naive, central memory and Treg TCRB repertoires was seen in patients than in healthy donors.

Every bit of the isolated RNA underwent reverse transcription, so sequencing read expressed TCRB transcripts. Libraries were prepared by immunoSEQ multiplex PCR; TCRdb keeps only in-frame clonotypes and omits some of them. This sample has roughly 100,000 clones, with 25% to 30% found just once. There are 16 residues in the CDR3. V shed 0 bases and J shed 3 bases, with 14 bases lying between them. Per germline, CDR1 MNHNS and CDR2 SASEGT. The origin of this receptor is a woman younger than 35 with type 1 diabetes. The sample comprised central memory CD4+ T cells from blood. This chain joins TRBV6-1 and TRBJ2-5; D is unclear. The CDR3 nucleotides read TGTGCCAGCAGTGAAGCGTCCCGCACAGTAAAAGAGACCCAGTACTTC. Its protein product is CASSEASRTVKETQYF.